The rows below give T cell receptor beta chains drawn from one sample of a study of T cells in Graves' hyperthyroidism and ophthalmopathy. TCRdb re-called the multiplex PCR reads through MiXCR, storing one row per CDR3 protein. Of more than 500,000 distinct CDR3 sequences listed, under 20% are singletons. Specimen: blood. All receptors derive from a woman in her twenties or thirties with Graves' hyperthyroidism. CDR3s include the opening cysteine and the closing phenylalanine or tryptophan. Each record gives: CDR3 DNA, CDR3 protein, CDR3 length, D gene, V gene, J gene, clone size. The D gene is left open where the match is weak. Size is stated for part of the rows, as once, few or many counts, or as a class when the clone is expanded.

TGTGCCAGCGTAATTGGTCTAGCGGGAGGGCCGGTGCAGTTCTTC	CASVIGLAGGPVQFF	15	TRBD2	TRBV6-1	TRBJ2-1	-
TGTGCCAGCAGCAGTTACGGGGCCGTCGGGCAGTTCTTC	CASSSYGAVGQFF	13	-	TRBV6-1	TRBJ2-1	few
TGTGCCAGCAGCTTGCAAACAGGGGGCGGAAACACCATATATTTT	CASSLQTGGGNTIYF	15	TRBD1	TRBV7-8	TRBJ1-3	many
TGTGCCACCAGTGATTTGCTCCCCCCCTCTCAAACAACGCAGTATTTT	CATSDLLPPSQTTQYF	16	-	TRBV24-1	TRBJ2-3	few
TGTGCCAGCAGCTCCCCAATCTTAGCGGGATGGGCAGATACGCAGTATTTT	CASSSPILAGWADTQYF	17	TRBD2	TRBV28	TRBJ2-3	-
TGTGCCAGCAGCCAGGAGCTTCTGGGGGGTTATGGCTACACCTTC	CASSQELLGGYGYTF	15	-	TRBV4-2	TRBJ1-2	few
TGTGCCAGCAGCCTCGGACGGGCGAATGAAAAACTGTTTTTT	CASSLGRANEKLFF	14	-	TRBV2	TRBJ1-4	many
TGTGCCATCAGCGCTAGCGGGACCGAGACAGATACGCAGTATTTT	CAISASGTETDTQYF	15	TRBD2	TRBV10-3	TRBJ2-3	-
TGTGCCAGCAGGGCGACGGCAGGAGCAGCTTTCTTT	CASRATAGAAFF	12	-	TRBV6-1	TRBJ1-1	many
TGTGCCAGCAGTCTTACTAGCGCATCCTACGAGCAGTACTTC	CASSLTSASYEQYF	14	TRBD2	TRBV12-3/TRBV12-4	TRBJ2-7	many
TGTGCCAGCAGCACAACCGGGACAGGGAGGAAAAGAGCGGGAGCGACAGATACGCAGTATTTT	CASSTTGTGRKRAGATDTQYF	21	-	TRBV7-9	TRBJ2-3	-
TGTGCCTGGAGTGTTAGGAGCTCTGGAAACACCATATATTTT	CAWSVRSSGNTIYF	14	-	TRBV30	TRBJ1-3	many
TGCGCCAGCAGCTTCCGCGGTTCTAGCACAGATACGCAGTATTTT	CASSFRGSSTDTQYF	15	-	TRBV5-1	TRBJ2-3	few
TGTGCCAGCAGTCCCCGGGCGGCCGGGGAGCTGTTTTTT	CASSPRAAGELFF	13	-	TRBV27	TRBJ2-2	-
TGTGCCAGCAGCCCCGGGACTAGCGGGTCCGCCAGGGTCTACAATGAGCAGTTCTTC	CASSPGTSGSARVYNEQFF	19	TRBD2	TRBV7-2	TRBJ2-1	once
TGTGCCAGCAGCTTAGTAGGGTTAGAGACCCAGTACTTC	CASSLVGLETQYF	13	-	TRBV7-2	TRBJ2-5	few
TGTGCCAGCAGCTTAGCGGGAGGGACTCCAAGCACAGATACGCAGTATTTT	CASSLAGGTPSTDTQYF	17	TRBD2	TRBV7-2	TRBJ2-3	many
TGCAGCGCCCAAGGAGGGGGGCGAGTCACAGATACGCAGTATTTT	CSAQGGGRVTDTQYF	15	-	TRBV29-1	TRBJ2-3	few
TGCAGTGCTCCTAGGACAGCCTACGAGCAGTACTTC	CSAPRTAYEQYF	12	-	TRBV20-1	TRBJ2-7	many
TGTGCCTGGAGCAATGGGGCAGGGGGCACAGATACGCAGTATTTT	CAWSNGAGGTDTQYF	15	-	TRBV30	TRBJ2-3	few
TGTGCCAGCAGTGGTTGGAGTGCAGATACGCAGTATTTT	CASSGWSADTQYF	13	-	TRBV6-1	TRBJ2-3	many
TGTGCCAGCAGTTATGGACCCTTGGCAGGGAGGCCGTTTGATACGCAGTATTTT	CASSYGPLAGRPFDTQYF	18	-	TRBV6-1	TRBJ2-3	many
TGCAGTGCTAGACTCTTCAATGAGCAGTTCTTC	CSARLFNEQFF	11	-	TRBV20-1	TRBJ2-1	many
TGTGCCAGCAGTTATGGGACAGGGTCCTGGGAGCAGTACTTC	CASSYGTGSWEQYF	14	TRBD1	TRBV6-2/TRBV6-3	TRBJ2-7	few
TGTGCCATCAGTGAGCCGCCTGTAGGGACAGGGACGGGTGAGCAGTACTTC	CAISEPPVGTGTGEQYF	17	TRBD1	TRBV10-3	TRBJ2-7	many
TGTGCCAGCAGCCCCCCGTGGGGGCGGGAGTATGAAGATACGCAGTATTTT	CASSPPWGREYEDTQYF	17	-	TRBV11-2	TRBJ2-3	many
TGCGCCAGCAGCCTGGGGTTGTCAGGGGACAGGCAAAAAGAAAAACTGTTTTTT	CASSLGLSGDRQKEKLFF	18	TRBD1	TRBV5-1	TRBJ1-4	few
TGTGCCAGCAGCTTATTTGGGGACGCCGGGGAGCTGTTTTTT	CASSLFGDAGELFF	14	-	TRBV11-3	TRBJ2-2	-
TGTGCCAGCAGGAAAGTACAGGGAGGGGAGCAGCCCCAGCATTTT	CASRKVQGGEQPQHF	15	-	TRBV2	TRBJ1-5	few
TGTGCCAGCAGCCAAGATTTAGGACTAGCGGGATGGGGCCAAGAGACCCAGTACTTC	CASSQDLGLAGWGQETQYF	19	TRBD2	TRBV14	TRBJ2-5	few
TGTGCCACCAGTGAACGGACTAGCGGGAAACACGAGCAGTACTTC	CATSERTSGKHEQYF	15	TRBD2	TRBV24-1	TRBJ2-7	many
TGTGCCAGCAGCTTAGTACCAGATGAGCAGTTCTTC	CASSLVPDEQFF	12	-	TRBV7-2	TRBJ2-1	many
TGTGCCAGCAGTTTTGGGGCCACGAATCAGCCCCAGCATTTT	CASSFGATNQPQHF	14	-	TRBV6-5	TRBJ1-5	-
TGTGCCAGCACACTAGCGGGAGACTCCTACAATGAGCAGTTCTTC	CASTLAGDSYNEQFF	15	TRBD2	TRBV28	TRBJ2-1	-
TGTGCCAGCAGTTTAATGGTAGCCGCACGATCTGGGACTAGCGGGATAGATATCTTCAATGAGCAGTTCTTC	CASSLMVAARSGTSGIDIFNEQFF	24	TRBD2	TRBV28	TRBJ2-1	few
TGTGCCAGCAGCTTACTAGCGGCTTACCAAGAGACCCAGTACTTC	CASSLLAAYQETQYF	15	TRBD2	TRBV11-2	TRBJ2-5	many
TGTGCCAGCAGTTACGGGCGAGCGGGAGGATCAGATGAGCAGTTCTTC	CASSYGRAGGSDEQFF	16	TRBD2	TRBV6-2/TRBV6-3	TRBJ2-1	many
TGTGCCAGCAACCGAGCAGGGACCCACACCGGGGAGCTGTTTTTT	CASNRAGTHTGELFF	15	-	TRBV28	TRBJ2-2	-
TGTGCCAGCAGTACTGGACAGGGGGTATATCAGCCCCAGCATTTT	CASSTGQGVYQPQHF	15	TRBD1	TRBV2	TRBJ1-5	many
TGTGCCAGCAGTGAAGTCAGGGGAGGCACCGGGGAGCTGTTTTTT	CASSEVRGGTGELFF	15	-	TRBV6-1	TRBJ2-2	few
TGTGCCAGCAGAGTGGACGTATTGAGCAATCAGCCCCAGCATTTT	CASRVDVLSNQPQHF	15	-	TRBV6-2/TRBV6-3	TRBJ1-5	many
TGTGCCAGCAGTTATTTGCTAGTCGGGGCCAACGTCCTGACTTTC	CASSYLLVGANVLTF	15	-	TRBV6-2/TRBV6-3	TRBJ2-6	-
TGTGCCAGCAGTGAATTGTCAGATAATTCACCCCTCCACTTT	CASSELSDNSPLHF	14	-	TRBV25-1	TRBJ1-6	-
TGTGCCAGCAGCCGAACGACTAGCGGGAGGATACCCTACGAGCAGTACTTC	CASSRTTSGRIPYEQYF	17	TRBD2	TRBV3-1	TRBJ2-7	many
TGTGCCAGCAGTTTTCAGGGTATCTATGGCTACACCTTC	CASSFQGIYGYTF	13	-	TRBV28	TRBJ1-2	few
TGTGCCAGCAGCAAATATCCGGGACAGACCTACGAGCAGTACTTC	CASSKYPGQTYEQYF	15	TRBD1	TRBV12-3/TRBV12-4	TRBJ2-7	many
TGTGCCAGCAGTTACGGACAGGGAGGACGAACTGAAGCTTTCTTT	CASSYGQGGRTEAFF	15	TRBD1	TRBV6-5	TRBJ1-1	many
TGTGCCAGCAGCTTAGGGTCCACGGAGACCCAGTACTTC	CASSLGSTETQYF	13	-	TRBV7-8	TRBJ2-5	few
TGTGCCACCAGTGACGCTCAGGGTCGGGATACGCAGTATTTT	CATSDAQGRDTQYF	14	-	TRBV24-1	TRBJ2-3	many